The present entry profiles one T cell receptor beta chain with its context. The data were obtained in a study of OX40 agonist ivuxolimab in advanced cancers. Across the study: It was ivuxolimab, an agonistic anti-OX40 (CD134) antibody, that patients were treated with. Ivuxolimab was administered intravenously to patients at 0.01 to 10 mg/kg every 2 weeks.

The CDR3 has 18 residues. V was clipped by 2 bases and J by 3 bases; unmatched bases: 7. The germline V gene has CDR1 PRHDT and CDR2 FYEKMQ (reference sequence). TCRdb's copy holds only in-frame clones and misses some; the assay was immunoSEQ multiplex PCR. The table has tens of thousands of clones, roughly 84% seen once. The V and J genes are TRBV13 and TRBJ2-5, with 15 nucleotides matching TRBD2. The clonotype comes from an adult with an advanced solid tumor such as melanoma, head and neck, liver or kidney cancer. The specimen was CD4+ or CD8+ T cells sorted from blood, collected in a trial of the OX40 agonist ivuxolimab. CDR3 residues: CASSLPRGLAGGKETQYF. In DNA, the CDR3 is TGTGCCAGCAGCTTACCCCGAGGACTAGCGGGGGGGAAAGAGACCCAGTACTTC.